The 7 T cell receptor beta chains reported below all come from one sample, sequenced in a study of T cell responses to AZD1222 COVID-19 vaccine. Method: immunoSEQ multiplex PCR; TCRdb's copy keeps in-frame clones and lacks some. Of approximately 160,000 clones listed, about nine tenths are singletons. The source material was peripheral blood, sampled on day 0 of AZD1222 vaccination. The receptors were sampled from an adult in good health.

This chain links TRBV18 with TRBJ1-1, with D perhaps TRBD1 (6 bases). V was cut by 2 bases and J by 0 bases, with 16 bases left in between. The CDR3 contains 17 residues. In germline, CDR1 is KGHSH, CDR2 LQKENI. The CDR3 coding sequence is TGTGCCAGCTCACCAAGCTTAACGGGACAAGTGAACACTGAAGCTTTCTTT. It is translated as CASSPSLTGQVNTEAFF.

The V and J genes are TRBV18 and TRBJ1-5; 11 positions agree with TRBD1. The length of the CDR3 is 15 residues. CDR1 and CDR2 (germline): KGHSH, LQKENI. With V trimmed by 3 bases and J by 4 bases, 2 bases remained unmatched. CDR3 sequence: CASSPGQGGNQPQHF. Here the CDR3 DNA reads TGTGCCAGCTCACCGGGACAGGGGGGGAATCAGCCCCAGCATTTT.

This chain joins TRBV19 and TRBJ1-2, with a weak D call TRBD1 (6 bases). Germline V gene lookup returns CDR1 LNHDA and CDR2 SQIVND (reference sequence). Trimming pared 5 bases from V and 3 bases from J, leaving 34 bases between. The CDR3 runs 21 residues. The CDR3 sequence: CASSLLGGLSGKATAYYGYTF. The CDR3, as DNA: TGTGCCAGTAGTCTTCTTGGGGGCCTTAGTGGTAAAGCCACCGCCTACTATGGCTACACCTTC.

This rearrangement joins TRBV7-9 to TRBJ2-5, with TRBD1 identical over 7 bases. V lost 5 bases to trimming and J lost 4 bases; unmatched junction nucleotides: 7. The CDR3 is made up of 14 amino acids. Germline V CDR1 and CDR2: SEHNR, FQNEAQ (reference sequence). The CDR3 loop is CASSMRGLGETQYF. The CDR3, as DNA: TGTGCCAGCAGCATGAGGGGGCTGGGAGAGACCCAGTACTTC.

Here the CDR3 DNA reads TGTGCCAGCAGGTTCAATTCGTACCTCTATGGCTACACCTTC. Its protein product is CASRFNSYLYGYTF. The chain is built from TRBV6-5 and TRBJ1-2; no reliable D call. The CDR3 is made up of 14 amino acids. The germline CDR1 and CDR2 sequences are MNHEY and SVGAGI. Trimming shortened V by 6 bases and J by 4 bases, and 15 bases separated the two germline ends.

The genes are TRBV15 and TRBJ2-7, with unresolved D. The CDR3 consists of 14 residues. Trimming took off 5 bases at V and 2 bases at J, with 13 bases between the two ends. Germline lookup yields CDR1 LNHNV and CDR2 YYDKDF (reference sequence). The CDR3 region has the DNA TGTGCCACCAGCTACCCCAGCAGCCCCTACGAGCAGTACTTC. This gives the protein CATSYPSSPYEQYF.

The chain combines TRBV6-2 or TRBV6-3 with TRBJ1-6, with a tentative D call TRBD1 (5 bases). V dropped 2 bases and J dropped 9 bases, with 8 bases sitting between them. Germline V gene sequence: CDR1 MNHEY, CDR2 SVGEGT. The CDR3 has 13 residues. The CDR3 spells CASSYGGRSPLHF. The CDR3 DNA sequence: TGTGCCAGCAGTTACGGGGGTCGTTCACCCCTCCACTTT.